Listed below are T cell receptor beta chains from one sample, sequenced in a study of Ad26.COV2.S vaccination and SARS-CoV-2 variants. Repertoires were generated with immunoSEQ multiplex PCR, while TCRdb's copy carries only in-frame clones and drops some. The sample records 330,000 or so clones, around 90% being singletons. Sequencing was performed on peripheral blood, taken in a trial of Ad26.COV2.S vaccine versus placebo. These receptors were obtained from a person between 18 and 60 years old who received the Ad26.COV2.S COVID-19 vaccine or a placebo. CDR3s include the opening cysteine and the closing phenylalanine or tryptophan. D genes are given only for firm matches. Size is stated for part of the rows, as once, few or many counts, or as a class when the clone is expanded.

TRBJ1-1,once,-,TRBV24-1,TGTGCCACCAGTAGGTTGAACACTGAAGCTTTCTTT,CATSRLNTEAFF
TRBJ1-1,-,-,TRBV7-2,TGTGCCAGCAGCTTCCCGGACAGCCGAGGAGAAGCTTTCTTT,CASSFPDSRGEAFF
TRBJ1-1,-,-,TRBV18,TGTGCCAGCTCACCAGGGGGTCCCAGGGGAGCTTTCTTT,CASSPGGPRGAFF
TRBJ2-1,-,TRBD2,TRBV15,TGTGCCACCAGCAACGGGGGGACTACTTACAATGAGCAGTTCTTC,CATSNGGTTYNEQFF
TRBJ1-1,-,-,TRBV28,TGTGCCAGCAGTTTACAGTCAAACGGTGAAGCTTTCTTT,CASSLQSNGEAFF
TRBJ1-2,-,-,TRBV7-9,TGTGCCAGCAGCTCCGTCCTCGTCCCGGAACCGAACTATGGCTACACCTTC,CASSSVLVPEPNYGYTF
TRBJ1-1,-,TRBD1,TRBV6-5,TGTGCCAGCAGTTATCGGACAGGGGCGGGCACTGAAGCTTTCTTT,CASSYRTGAGTEAFF
TRBJ1-5,-,-,TRBV7-2,TGTGCCAGCAGCCCAATCCTAGGGGCTCAGCCCCAGCATTTT,CASSPILGAQPQHF
TRBJ2-1,-,-,TRBV11-2,TGTGCCAGCAGCTTGGGACCCGGGGCGGCTGAGCAGTTCTTC,CASSLGPGAAEQFF
TRBJ1-5,-,-,TRBV12-5,TGTGCTAGTGGTGGGGGTCCGAGCAATCAGCCCCAGCATTTT,CASGGGPSNQPQHF
TRBJ1-5,-,TRBD1,TRBV7-2,TGTGCCAGCAGCTTAGTACAGGGGAGGGTAAATCAGCCCCAGCATTTT,CASSLVQGRVNQPQHF
TRBJ2-3,-,-,TRBV12-3/TRBV12-4,TGTGCCAGCAGCCGCCAAGCGACAGATACGCAGTATTTT,CASSRQATDTQYF
TRBJ2-5,-,TRBD2,TRBV20-1,TGCAGTGCTAGTAGCGGGGGACGACAAGAGACCCAGTACTTC,CSASSGGRQETQYF
TRBJ2-2,once,TRBD1,TRBV5-1,TGCGCCAGCAGACTTGGACAGGGGGCGAAGAGCGGGGAGCTGTTTTTT,CASRLGQGAKSGELFF
TRBJ1-5,once,-,TRBV4-3,TGCGCCAGCAGCCAAAAGGGTAGGGGGTCGAGCAATCAGCCCCAGCATTTT,CASSQKGRGSSNQPQHF
TRBJ2-1,once,TRBD2,TRBV5-1,TGCGCCAGCAGCCACCCTCCGGGACTAGCGGGAGTGGGGTTAGCGGATGAGCAGTTCTTC,CASSHPPGLAGVGLADEQFF
TRBJ1-1,-,TRBD1,TRBV5-6,TGTGCCAGCAGCATACAGGGGAGGGCTTTCTTT,CASSIQGRAFF
TRBJ2-2,-,-,TRBV7-9,TGTGCCAGCAGCTTATCCCCCGGGGAGCTGTTTTTT,CASSLSPGELFF
TRBJ1-1,-,-,TRBV30,TGTGCCTGGAGCCTAGGACACGAAGCTTTCTTT,CAWSLGHEAFF
TRBJ1-2,once,-,TRBV21-1,TGTGCCAGCAGCGATTTGGGGGGGTTCGCGGAATATGGCTACACCTTC,CASSDLGGFAEYGYTF
TRBJ2-1,-,TRBD2,TRBV9,TGTGCCAGCAGCGTAGCGGGAGGGCCAAGTGAGCAGTTCTTC,CASSVAGGPSEQFF
TRBJ1-1,-,-,TRBV6-5,TGTGCCAGCACCCCCGACAGAGTGAACACTGAAGCTTTCTTT,CASTPDRVNTEAFF
TRBJ2-3,-,TRBD2,TRBV11-1,TGTGCCAGCAGCCCCGGGACTAGCGGAGTCACAGATACGCAGTATTTT,CASSPGTSGVTDTQYF
TRBJ2-2,-,-,TRBV10-1,TGCGCCGGACCCCCATTGGCGGGGTGTCGTTGTTCCGGGGAGCTGTTTTTT,CAGPPLAGCRCSGELFF
TRBJ1-6,once,-,TRBV9,TGTGCCAGCAGCGTAGACGTTGAGAATTCACCCCTCCACTTT,CASSVDVENSPLHF
TRBJ2-1,-,TRBD2,TRBV24-1,TGTGCCACCAGTGATTCCAGGGTAGCGGGAGAGCAGTTCTTC,CATSDSRVAGEQFF
TRBJ2-7,-,-,TRBV6-6,TGTGCCAGCAGGAGGGACCGAGACTACGAGCAGTACTTC,CASRRDRDYEQYF
TRBJ1-2,-,-,TRBV3-1/TRBV3-2,TGTGCCAGCAGCCAAGATAGCGGGGGGCGTGGCTATGGCTACACCTTC,CASSQDSGGRGYGYTF
TRBJ1-1,-,TRBD1,TRBV6-6,TGTGCCAGTTACCTACTACAGGGGACTGAAGCTTTCTTT,CASYLLQGTEAFF
TRBJ1-1,-,-,TRBV5-4,TGTGCCAGCAGCTTGGAACAGGGAAACACTGAAGCTTTCTTT,CASSLEQGNTEAFF
TRBJ1-1,once,-,TRBV5-8,TGTGCCAGCAGGCTCAGGGGGAACACTGAAGCTTTCTTT,CASRLRGNTEAFF
TRBJ2-2,-,-,TRBV24-1,TGTGCCACTTCGGTCCGGGCTCGCAGCACCGGGGAGCTGTTTTTT,CATSVRARSTGELFF
TRBJ2-5,-,-,TRBV10-3,TGTGCCATCAGTGAGACCCAGGGCACCCAGTACTTC,CAISETQGTQYF
TRBJ1-1,-,TRBD1,TRBV6-1,TGTGCCAGCAACAACGAGGGGGCTTTAAACACTGAAGCTTTCTTT,CASNNEGALNTEAFF
TRBJ2-5,once,TRBD2,TRBV5-1,TGCGCCAGCAGCTTAATAGCGGGGCAAGAGACCCAGTACTTC,CASSLIAGQETQYF
TRBJ2-7,-,TRBD1,TRBV10-3,TGTGCCATCAGGCCTTCCGACAGGGTTTACGAGCAGTACTTC,CAIRPSDRVYEQYF
TRBJ1-5,once,-,TRBV27,TGTGCCAGCAGTTTGCGCCTTTCCAATCAGCCCCAGCATTTT,CASSLRLSNQPQHF
TRBJ2-1,-,TRBD2,TRBV5-1,TGCGCCAGCAGCTTGGATGCGACTAGCGGGAGTCATCAGTTCTTC,CASSLDATSGSHQFF
TRBJ2-2,-,-,TRBV19,TGTGCCAGTAGTATAGATCCCCCCAACACCGGGGAGCTGTTTTTT,CASSIDPPNTGELFF
TRBJ1-1,-,-,TRBV6-6,TGTGCCAGCAGTTCATGGACTACGTTTGAAGCTTTCTTT,CASSSWTTFEAFF
TRBJ1-1,-,TRBD1,TRBV4-3,TGCGCCAGCAGCCAAGACTGGGACAGGGTTTATGCTGAAGCTTTCTTT,CASSQDWDRVYAEAFF
TRBJ1-1,-,TRBD1,TRBV5-5,TGTGCCAGCAGCCCTGGGACAGTCTCGAACACTGAAGCTTTCTTT,CASSPGTVSNTEAFF
TRBJ1-1,-,-,TRBV30,TGTGCCTGGAGTGAGTTTATGAACACTGAAGCTTTCTTT,CAWSEFMNTEAFF
TRBJ1-3,-,-,TRBV7-2,TGTGCCAGCAGCTGGACAGATGGAAACACCATATATTTT,CASSWTDGNTIYF
TRBJ1-6,-,-,TRBV16,TGTGCCAGCAGCCAATTAGAACAGGGCCGGTCACCCCTCCACTTT,CASSQLEQGRSPLHF
TRBJ1-1,-,TRBD1,TRBV7-8,TGTGCCAGCAGCTCCACGGGACAGTTAACTGAAGCTTTCTTT,CASSSTGQLTEAFF
TRBJ2-5,-,TRBD2,TRBV19,TGTGCCAGTAGTCCCGGACTAGCGGGGGAGACCCAGTACTTC,CASSPGLAGETQYF
TRBJ2-2,-,-,TRBV2,TGTGCCAGCAGTACACTTGACCTGAACACCGGGGAGCTGTTTTTT,CASSTLDLNTGELFF
TRBJ1-2,-,-,TRBV5-1,TGCGCCAGCAGCACTTCAGGGGACTATGGCTACACCTTC,CASSTSGDYGYTF
TRBJ2-5,-,-,TRBV6-6,TGTGCCAGCAGTTACCTTGGGGGGAAGGGCGAGACCCAGTACTTC,CASSYLGGKGETQYF
TRBJ1-1,-,-,TRBV15,TGTGCCACCAGCAAAGCCTTGGGGCGCAGGTCTGAAGCTTTCTTT,CATSKALGRRSEAFF
TRBJ1-5,few,-,TRBV7-9,TGTGCCGAGGCCCCCGTCACCTATAGCAATCAGCCCCAGCATTTT,CAEAPVTYSNQPQHF
TRBJ2-3,-,-,TRBV7-2,TGTGCCAGCAGCTCTTACTTCCTAGATACGCAGTATTTT,CASSSYFLDTQYF
TRBJ2-5,-,-,TRBV30,TGTGCCTGGATGGAAGGCCAAGAGACCCAGTACTTC,CAWMEGQETQYF
TRBJ1-2,-,-,TRBV12-3/TRBV12-4,TGTGCCGACTCATGGGGAGTTCACGGCTACACCTTC,CADSWGVHGYTF
TRBJ2-3,-,-,TRBV4-3,TGCGCCAGCAGCCAAGATTCGGCTTACACAGATACGCAGTATTTT,CASSQDSAYTDTQYF